This TCR beta chain was retrieved from a study of blood T cell repertoires in COVID-19. Study-level background: Samples taken during acute and convalescent COVID-19 were collected in the United States, Italy and Spain. The analysed material was cDNA or gDNA that came from T cells, B-cell-depleted T cells, or PBMCs.

CDR1 is SNHLY and CDR2 is FYNNEI in the germline V gene. This CDR3 is built from 15 residues. With 4 bases removed from V and 2 bases from J, the gap between germline ends came to 14 bases. In the authors' workflow: Reference gene primers were amplified, and this amplification served to estimate nucleated cell counts. Some clones are missing from TCRdb's copy, which holds only in-frame ones; the method was immunoSEQ multiplex PCR. For V, J and clone size, that table is used; D and trimming come from the DNA. The top ten hold less than 2% of the sample, which has 120,000 or so clones, more than 75% seen once.

The TCR originated in a human donor in a cohort sampled during active COVID-19. The chain links TRBV2 to TRBJ2-5, with D perhaps TRBD2 (6 bases). The source material was peripheral blood. The CDR3 reads CASSALASQQETQYF. The DNA for the CDR3 is TGTGCCAGCAGTGCACTAGCAAGCCAACAAGAGACCCAGTACTTC.